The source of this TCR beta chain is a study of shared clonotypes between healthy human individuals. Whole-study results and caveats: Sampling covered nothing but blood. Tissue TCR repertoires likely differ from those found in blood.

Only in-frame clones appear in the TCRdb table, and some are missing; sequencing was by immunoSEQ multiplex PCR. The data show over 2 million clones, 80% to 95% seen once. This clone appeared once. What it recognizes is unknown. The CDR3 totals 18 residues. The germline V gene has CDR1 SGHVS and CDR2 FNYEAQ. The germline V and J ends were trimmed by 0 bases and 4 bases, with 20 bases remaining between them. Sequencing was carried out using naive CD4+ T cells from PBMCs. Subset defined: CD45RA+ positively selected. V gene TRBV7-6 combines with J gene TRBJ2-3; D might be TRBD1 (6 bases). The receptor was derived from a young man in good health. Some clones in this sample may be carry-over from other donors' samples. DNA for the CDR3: TGTGCCAGCAGCTTAGCAGTTCCAGGGGCCGACGGGTCAGATACGCAGTATTTT. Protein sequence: CASSLAVPGADGSDTQYF.